The 18 T cell receptor beta chains below were found in one sample sequenced in a study of blood T cell repertoires in COVID-19. The data were produced by immunoSEQ multiplex PCR, yet TCRdb's version contains in-frame clones alone and is incomplete. The data contain tens of thousands of clones, around 90% of them singletons. Sequencing was performed on peripheral blood. Receptors originate from a woman at least 80 years old with active or convalescent COVID-19.

Written as DNA, the CDR3 is TGTGCCACCTGGCGACAGGGGCCGAACACTGAAGCTTTCTTT. Amino acid sequence: CATWRQGPNTEAFF. This sequence joins TRBV27 and TRBJ1-1, with 8 bases that match TRBD1. V dropped 10 bases and J dropped 1; count of bases not matched to a gene: 8. Germline V gene lookup returns CDR1 MNHEY and CDR2 SMNVEV (reference sequence). The CDR3 has 14 amino acids.

The gene calls are TRBV27 and TRBJ2-3; TRBD2 aligns across 9 bases. The CDR3 is made up of 14 amino acids. Germline V CDR1 and CDR2: MNHEY, SMNVEV (reference sequence). The V segment lost 5 bases and the J segment 7 bases; nucleotides outside the gene matches: 7. CDR3 sequence reads: CASSTGLAGYTQYF. CDR3 nucleotide sequence: TGTGCCAGCAGTACCGGTCTAGCGGGATATACGCAGTATTTT.

A single count supports this clone. The rearrangement links TRBV3-1 (or the pseudogene TRBV3-2) to TRBJ2-5; TRBD2 agrees at 8 bases. J gave up 3 bases and V 0 bases, and 3 bases lay outside the gene matches. Germline V gene lookup returns CDR1 LGHDT and CDR2 YNNKEL (reference sequence). This CDR3 contains 15 residues. The CDR3 loop is CASSQDGTRKETQYF. The CDR3 nucleotides are TGTGCCAGCAGCCAAGATGGGACTAGGAAAGAGACCCAGTACTTC.

V usage is TRBV7-2 and J usage is TRBJ2-1; a possible D gene is TRBD1 (5 bases). Germline CDR1 is SGHTA and CDR2 is FQGNSA. This CDR3 has 15 amino acids. Deletions cut 5 bases from V and 0 bases from J, with 11 bases between. CDR3 amino acids: CASSPQGSSYNEQFF. The DNA for the CDR3 is TGTGCCAGCAGCCCCCAGGGAAGCTCCTACAATGAGCAGTTCTTC.

The chain is built from TRBV20-1 and TRBJ2-7; D is perhaps TRBD2 (5 bases). The CDR3 spans 11 residues. Per the germline V gene, CDR1 is DFQATT and CDR2 is SNEGSKA (reference sequence). The V gene lost 6 bases and the J gene lost 3 bases, with 9 bases spanning the gap. The CDR3 nucleotides read TGCAGTGCGGGAGAAAGCTACGAGCAGTACTTC. Amino acid sequence: CSAGESYEQYF.

The V gene is TRBV18, the J gene TRBJ1-2; tentatively, D is TRBD1 (5 bases). The CDR3 consists of 13 residues. The germline CDR1 and CDR2 sequences are KGHSH and LQKENI. V lost 6 bases, J lost 0 bases, and 8 bases lay in between. In nucleotides, the CDR3 is TGTGCCAGCTCTGCGGGGGCTAACTATGGCTACACCTTC. It yields the protein CASSAGANYGYTF.

The chain combines TRBV12-2 with TRBJ2-7; the tabulated D call, TRBD1, remains unverified against the DNA. TRBV12-2 is deemed a pseudogene. The CDR3 length is 15 residues. CDR3 residues: CASVRGTGVSYEQYF. In DNA, the CDR3 is TGTGCAAGTGTCCGGGGGACAGGGGTCTCCTACGAGCAGTACTTC.

The chain recombines TRBV7-2 with TRBJ2-7; possibly TRBD1 for D (5 bases). CDR1 and CDR2 from the germline V gene are SGHTA and FQGNSA. The CDR3 length is 15 residues. Trimming took 2 bases from V and 7 from J, leaving 18 bases between them. CDR3: CASSLRSRVEREQYF. The CDR3 DNA reads as TGTGCCAGCAGCTTAAGAAGCAGGGTGGAGAGGGAGCAGTACTTC.

V is TRBV4-2 and J is TRBJ1-4, with TRBD1 identical over 10 bases. This CDR3 is 16 amino acids long. Trimming at V came to 1 base and at J to 8 bases, leaving 7 bases not matched to a gene. Germline V gene sequence: CDR1 LGHNA, CDR2 YNFKEQ. The CDR3 region is CASSQGGQGEREKLFF. The CDR3 bases are TGTGCCAGCAGCCAAGGTGGACAGGGGGAGAGGGAAAAACTGTTTTTT.

The chain has TRBV5-1 and TRBJ2-7; 16 bases are shared with TRBD2. Trimming cost V 3 bases and J 5 bases; bases outside gene matches: 8. This CDR3 is built from 17 residues. CDR1 and CDR2 from the germline V gene are SGHRS and YFSETQ. Here the CDR3 DNA reads TGCGCCAGCAGCTCCGGGACTAGCGGGGGGGCATTGGACGAGCAGTACTTC. This gives the protein CASSSGTSGGALDEQYF.

V is TRBV4-2 and J is TRBJ1-1; D is perhaps TRBD1 (5 bases). Germline V lookup: CDR1 LGHNA, CDR2 YNFKEQ. Between the trimmed V and J ends, which lost 4 bases and 0 bases, there was a span of 9 bases. The CDR3 sequence is 14 residues long. The CDR3 region is CASSPTGVNTEAFF. The CDR3 nucleotides read TGTGCCAGCAGCCCTACGGGGGTGAACACTGAAGCTTTCTTT.

This clone was detected once. The rearrangement uses TRBV6-6 and TRBJ1-5; 10 bases are shared with TRBD1. The CDR3 totals 15 residues. Per germline, CDR1 MNHNY and CDR2 SVGAGI (reference sequence). The junction had 4 bases not matched to a gene; V was cut back by 5 bases and J by 3 bases. The CDR3 protein is CASSLGQGINQPQHF. CDR3 DNA: TGTGCCAGCAGTCTGGGACAGGGGATCAATCAGCCCCAGCATTTT.

The chain has TRBV4-3 and TRBJ2-7; D perhaps matches TRBD2 (6 bases). The CDR3 covers 17 residues. The V end was cut by 4 bases, the J end by 4 bases, with 23 bases between. Germline V gene sequence: CDR1 LGHNA, CDR2 YSLEER. CDR3 protein: CASSPHHSGEGAYEQYF. The CDR3 nucleotides read TGCGCCAGCAGCCCACACCATTCGGGGGAAGGAGCTTACGAGCAGTACTTC.

The gene calls are TRBV9 and TRBJ2-7; 8 nucleotides agree with TRBD1. Germline-derived CDR1 and CDR2 are SGDLS and YYNGEE. This CDR3 contains 15 residues. J lost 0 bases, V lost 3 bases, and 5 bases had no gene match. The CDR3 here is CASSARGRSSYEQYF. As DNA, the CDR3 is TGTGCCAGCAGCGCCAGGGGGCGAAGCTCCTACGAGCAGTACTTC.

The J gene is TRBJ1-2, the V gene TRBV28, with 7 bases lining up with TRBD1. Looked up from germline, CDR1 is MDHEN and CDR2 is SYDVKM. The CDR3 loop spans 15 amino acids. The junction had 10 bases not matched to a gene; V was cut back by 6 bases and J by 3 bases. The chain's CDR3 is CASRSLGGSDYGYTF. CDR3 DNA: TGTGCCAGCAGGTCTCTAGGGGGCTCTGACTATGGCTACACCTTC.

This chain's CDR3 is CATSDHGRDYNEQFF. CDR3 nucleotides: TGTGCCACCAGTGATCACGGGAGGGATTACAATGAGCAGTTCTTC. The rearrangement uses TRBV24-1 and TRBJ2-1, with 8 bases matching TRBD2. After removal of 3 bases from V and 4 bases from J, the junction contained 4 bases not matched to a gene. There are 15 residues in the CDR3. Germline V gives CDR1 KGHDR, CDR2 SFDVKD.

The chain is built from TRBV28 and TRBJ2-2; 11 nucleotides agree with TRBD1. In germline, CDR1 is MDHEN, CDR2 SYDVKM. V lost 4 bases and J lost 5; bases outside the gene matches: 3. There are 15 residues in the CDR3. The CDR3: CASSSGDRGTGELFF. CDR3 bases: TGTGCCAGCAGTTCGGGGGACAGGGGGACCGGGGAGCTGTTTTTT.

The chain links TRBV27 to TRBJ1-4, with 9 bases matching TRBD1. The CDR3 spans 15 residues. The trim removed 4 bases at V and 8 bases at J, leaving 8 bases unmatched. Germline assignment: CDR1 MNHEY and CDR2 SMNVEV (reference sequence). The CDR3 DNA reads TGTGCCAGCAGTTCGGGACAGGGTGGAGCGGAAAAACTGTTTTTT. Its protein is CASSSGQGGAEKLFF.